One and the same sample provided the 21 T cell receptor beta chains below, sequenced in a study of OX40 agonist ivuxolimab in advanced cancers. The protocol was immunoSEQ multiplex PCR, while the TCRdb copy is restricted to in-frame clones and leaves out a portion. The profile covers tens of thousands of clones, with about 83% appearing a single time and 25% to 35% taken by the ten largest. The source was CD4+ or CD8+ T cells sorted from blood, collected in a trial of the OX40 agonist ivuxolimab. These receptors came from an adult with an advanced solid tumor such as melanoma, head and neck, liver or kidney cancer.

The chain employs TRBV7-8 and TRBJ2-4; D gene ambiguous. Germline lookup yields CDR1 SGHVS and CDR2 FQNEAQ. V shed 5 bases and J shed 6 bases, with 14 bases lying between them. The CDR3 has 14 residues. The CDR3 coding sequence is TGTGCCAGCAGCCCCACCGGCAGTCTAAACATTCAGTACTTC. Residues: CASSPTGSLNIQYF.

The rearrangement uses TRBV7-6 and TRBJ2-1; D may be TRBD2 (6 bases). The V gene lost 1 base and the J gene lost 5 bases, with 21 bases spanning the gap. The CDR3 is made up of 18 amino acids. The germline CDR1 and CDR2 sequences are SGHVS and FNYEAQ. This chain's CDR3 is CASSLVRAGSMVNNEQFF. The CDR3 coding sequence is TGTGCCAGCAGCTTAGTTCGTGCCGGGAGTATGGTAAACAATGAGCAGTTCTTC.

This chain links TRBV6-1 with TRBJ2-7, with unresolved D. The CDR3 sequence is 12 residues long. Between the trimmed V and J ends, which lost 2 bases and 1 base, there was a span of 3 bases. Looked up from germline, CDR1 is MNHNS and CDR2 is SASEGT. The DNA of the CDR3 is TGTGCCAGCAGTGAAACGTCCTACGAGCAGTACTTC. Translated: CASSETSYEQYF.

The rearrangement uses TRBV2 and TRBJ1-1; unclear D gene. CDR1 is SNHLY and CDR2 is FYNNEI in the germline V gene. The CDR3 contains 11 residues. The ends were cut back, 6 bases at V and 6 bases at J, with 8 bases in the middle. The CDR3: CASRRRAEAFF. DNA of the CDR3: TGTGCCAGCAGAAGGAGAGCTGAAGCTTTCTTT.

The chain uses TRBV23-1 and TRBJ2-7, with 11 nucleotides matching TRBD2. TRBV23-1 is an ORF, with its function uncertain. The CDR3 loop spans 15 amino acids. The CDR3 loop reads CASSQRGLAGISIGV. The CDR3 region has the DNA TGCGCCAGCAGTCAACGCGGACTAGCGGGTATTTCGATTGGGGTA.

This clone was found once. V is TRBV11-2 and J is TRBJ1-2; possible D gene TRBD1, 6 bases. V was pared by 4 bases and J by 8 bases, with 17 bases between. Per germline, CDR1 SGHAT and CDR2 FQNNGV. This CDR3 has 14 residues. CDR3 coding DNA: TGTGCCAGCAGCTCAAATGCAGGGGTAGGAGGCTACACCTTC. Its protein is CASSSNAGVGGYTF.

The V call is TRBV7-9, the J call TRBJ1-1; maybe TRBD1 (5 bases). Germline V lookup: CDR1 SEHNR, CDR2 FQNEAQ (reference sequence). This CDR3 contains 15 residues. Trimming cost V 1 base and J 3 bases, with 12 bases left between them. The CDR3 sequence: CASSLVGGEDTEAFF. CDR3 DNA sequence: TGTGCCAGCAGCTTAGTGGGAGGGGAGGACACTGAAGCTTTCTTT.

Only one count was recorded for this clone. V is TRBV9 and J is TRBJ1-5; D is undetermined. This CDR3 region has 14 residues. V was shortened by 3 bases and J by 1 base, with 8 bases between the two germline ends. CDR1 SGDLS and CDR2 YYNGEE come from the germline V gene. The CDR3 region has the DNA TGTGCCAGCAGCGATGACGGCAGCAATCAGCCCCAGCATTTT. Protein: CASSDDGSNQPQHF.

The V call is TRBV28, the J call TRBJ1-3, with D perhaps matching TRBD1 (5 bases). V lost 5 bases, J lost 0 bases, and 14 bases lay in between. CDR3 length: 16 amino acids. CDR1 MDHEN and CDR2 SYDVKM come from the germline V gene. The DNA of the CDR3 is TGTGCCAGCAGTCCTCTACAGGAATACTCTGGAAACACCATATATTTT. As protein: CASSPLQEYSGNTIYF.

This clone occurred a few times. The chain carries TRBV28 and TRBJ1-4; D may be TRBD1 (5 bases). The ends were cut back, 6 bases at V and 6 bases at J, with 20 bases in the middle. The CDR3 spans 16 residues. CDR1 is MDHEN and CDR2 is SYDVKM in the germline V gene. The CDR3 nucleotides read TGTGCCAGCAGCCGATATGAGGGAAGAGGGGATGAAAAACTGTTTTTT. It is translated as CASSRYEGRGDEKLFF.

The gene calls are TRBV28 and TRBJ2-2; 7 nucleotides align to TRBD2. CDR3 size: 17 residues. The germline V gene has CDR1 MDHEN and CDR2 SYDVKM. The V and J ends lost 3 bases and 4 bases, in that order; junction bases with no gene match: 11. CDR3 nucleotides: TGTGCCAGCAGTTTTCGGGAGCGGGGCCCCGGCACCGGGGAGCTGTTTTTT. Protein sequence: CASSFRERGPGTGELFF.

This clone was counted between two and nine times. The V and J genes are TRBV9 and TRBJ1-2, with TRBD1 matching 9 bases. Germline CDR1 reads SGDLS; CDR2 reads YYNGEE. Trimming took 0 bases from V and 3 from J; bases not matched to a gene: 6. The CDR3 has 16 residues. The CDR3 DNA follows: TGTGCCAGCAGCGTAGCTAGGGACAGGGTTGACTATGGCTACACCTTC. Translation gives CASSVARDRVDYGYTF.

This rearrangement joins TRBV2 to TRBJ2-3; 9 bases are a match to TRBD2. The CDR3 spans 16 residues. Germline CDR1 is SNHLY and CDR2 is FYNNEI. V was clipped by 1 base and J by 0 bases; unmatched bases: 2. The chain's CDR3 is CASSEGLAASTDTQYF. Written as DNA, the CDR3 is TGTGCCAGCAGTGAAGGACTAGCGGCTAGCACAGATACGCAGTATTTT.

This clone was seen once. The chain recombines TRBV10-2 with TRBJ1-5, with D maybe TRBD1 (5 bases). Germline V gene sequence: CDR1 WSHSY, CDR2 SAAADI. The CDR3 extends over 17 amino acids. V gave up 10 bases and J gave up 7 bases, with 29 bases separating them. This chain's CDR3 is CATNRDFPGRVQQPQHF. CDR3 DNA: TGCGCCACCAACCGGGATTTCCCCGGCAGGGTCCAACAGCCCCAGCATTTT.

This chain links TRBV27 with TRBJ2-2; D gene unclear. CDR1 and CDR2 (germline): MNHEY, SMNVEV (reference sequence). The CDR3 sequence is 13 residues long. V dropped 3 bases and J dropped 5 bases, with 7 bases sitting between them. The CDR3 sequence is CASSFAGTGELFF. The CDR3 DNA is TGTGCCAGCAGTTTCGCTGGAACCGGGGAGCTGTTTTTT.

The rearrangement joins TRBV6-6 to TRBJ2-7, with D unresolved. The germline V gene has CDR1 MNHNY and CDR2 SVGAGI (reference sequence). This CDR3 spans 13 amino acids. Between the trimmed V and J ends, which lost 0 bases and 2 bases, there was a span of 5 bases. For the CDR3, the DNA is TGTGCCAGCAGTTACTCCGACACCTACGAGCAGTACTTC. It is translated as CASSYSDTYEQYF.

This clone was seen a single time. The chain combines TRBV30 with TRBJ1-1; 8 bases line up with TRBD1. Germline trimming cut 1 base from V and 0 bases from J; bases unmatched to any gene: 10. CDR1 is GTSNPN, CDR2 SVGIG, per germline (reference sequence). The CDR3 runs to 17 residues. CDR3 DNA sequence: TGTGCCTGGAGTGCCTTCTTCCAGGGGGCCTTGAACACTGAAGCTTTCTTT. Its translation: CAWSAFFQGALNTEAFF. Supplemented by reference TRBV30 and TRBJ1-1, the full variable domain reads SQTIHQWPATLVQPVGSPLSLECTVEGTSNPNLYWYRQAAGRGLQLLFYSVGIGQISSEVPQNLSASRPQDRQFILSSKKLLLSDSGFYLCAWSAFFQGALNTEAFFGQGTRLTVV.

This sequence joins TRBV6-5 and TRBJ1-2; D unclear. The germline V and J ends were trimmed by 6 bases and 4 bases, with 9 bases remaining between them. The germline V gene encodes CDR1 MNHEY and CDR2 SVGAGI. The CDR3 is 12 amino acids. The CDR3 is CASSLDGYGYTF. CDR3 coding DNA: TGTGCCAGCAGCCTCGACGGCTATGGCTACACCTTC.

This chain joins TRBV29-1 and TRBJ2-5; 7 bases agree with TRBD2. Trimming took 4 bases from V and 5 from J; bases not matched to a gene: 4. This CDR3 contains 12 residues. Germline V lookup: CDR1 SQVTM, CDR2 ANQGSEA. The CDR3 DNA reads as TGCAGCGTTGGGGAGGGAGGGGAGACCCAGTACTTC. Its protein product is CSVGEGGETQYF.

V is TRBV5-1 and J is TRBJ2-1, with D possibly TRBD2 on 6 matching bases. Germline values: CDR1 SGHRS, CDR2 YFSETQ. V was trimmed by 0 bases and J by 8 bases, leaving 15 bases between them. There are 15 residues in the CDR3. The CDR3 reads CASSLEASVRDEQFF. In DNA, the CDR3 is TGCGCCAGCAGCTTGGAGGCTAGCGTTCGGGATGAGCAGTTCTTC.

The table lists this clone with a few counts. This chain uses TRBV2 with TRBJ1-5; D remains unclear. The CDR3 consists of 15 residues. The V end lost 1 base, the J end lost 0 bases, and 7 bases lay between the germline ends. Germline values: CDR1 SNHLY, CDR2 FYNNEI. DNA for the CDR3: TGTGCCAGCAGTGAAGGAAGGGTTAGCAATCAGCCCCAGCATTTT. Translating gives CASSEGRVSNQPQHF.